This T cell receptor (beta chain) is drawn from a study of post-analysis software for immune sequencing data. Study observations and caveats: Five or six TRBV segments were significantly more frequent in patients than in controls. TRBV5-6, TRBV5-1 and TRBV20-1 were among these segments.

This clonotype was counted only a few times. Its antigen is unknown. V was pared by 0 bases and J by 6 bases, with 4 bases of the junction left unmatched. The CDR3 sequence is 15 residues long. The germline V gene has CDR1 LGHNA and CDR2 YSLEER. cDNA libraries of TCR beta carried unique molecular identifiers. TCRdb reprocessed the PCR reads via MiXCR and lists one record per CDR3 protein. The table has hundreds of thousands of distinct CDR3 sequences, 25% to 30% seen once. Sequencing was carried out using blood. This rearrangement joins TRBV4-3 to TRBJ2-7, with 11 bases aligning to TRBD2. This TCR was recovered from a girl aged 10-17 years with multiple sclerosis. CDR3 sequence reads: CASSQDRLAGFEQYF. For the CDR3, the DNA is TGCGCCAGCAGCCAAGATCGACTAGCGGGATTCGAGCAGTACTTC.